This record looks at one T cell receptor (beta chain) sequence and its context. Antigen unknown. This specimen belongs to a study of cytomegalovirus exposure and HLA in healthy donors. As for the study in general: The 120 or so validation repertoires used the same platform as the roughly 620 first-cohort repertoires, a later analysis reported.

Findings and limits, study-wide: The authors listed approximately 150 TCR beta chains as cytomegalovirus-associated. One later analysis, an examination of the 90 to 150 validation repertoires, found that first-cohort TCR clusters tended to co-occur in them.

Sequencing was performed with immunoSEQ multiplex PCR; in TCRdb, only in-frame clones are kept and a portion is missing. Of about 130,000 clones listed, 85% to 90% are singletons. The origin of this receptor is a woman in her twenties or thirties in good health and CMV-seropositive. Sequencing was done on a sample of PBMCs.

Written as DNA, the CDR3 is TGCAGCGTCTCGAGCGGGAGGGCCATCAATGAGCAGTTCTTC. This encodes CSVSSGRAINEQFF. The gene calls are TRBV29-1 and TRBJ2-1, with 10 bases matching TRBD2. V was clipped by 6 bases and J by 6 bases; unmatched bases: 8. Germline V gives CDR1 SQVTM, CDR2 ANQGSEA. The CDR3 length is 14 residues.